These T cell receptor beta chains were read from a single sample in a study of cytomegalovirus exposure and HLA in healthy donors. Clones were read by immunoSEQ multiplex PCR, and TCRdb kept only the in-frame ones, dropping some. The sample lists 100,000 to 150,000 clones, about 80% occurring once. Sequencing was carried out using PBMCs. All receptors come from a woman between 40 and 50 years old in good health and CMV-seropositive. Each CDR3 is given with its conserved first and last residue. A D gene is named only where the DNA matches it firmly. Rows give clone size only sometimes, using once, few, many, or a class for an expanded clone.

CDR3nt | CDR3aa | v_gene | d_gene | abundance | j_gene
TGTGCCAGCAGCTTGGACAGGGGCGCCGACAATGAGCAGTTCTTC | CASSLDRGADNEQFF | TRBV5-4 | TRBD1 | - | TRBJ2-1
TGCGCCAGCAGCCTCGGAGGTACGCAGTATTTT | CASSLGGTQYF | TRBV4-1 | - | - | TRBJ2-3
TGTGCCAGCAACGAGCGGGAGCTTGGCACCGGGGAGCTGTTTTTT | CASNERELGTGELFF | TRBV28 | TRBD2 | - | TRBJ2-2
TGTGCCAGCAGCTTAGGAGGAGGTTTTGTCACTGAAGCTTTCTTT | CASSLGGGFVTEAFF | TRBV7-8 | - | - | TRBJ1-1
TGTGCCAGCAGGGACAGGGGATCGGGCAATCAGCCCCAGCATTTT | CASRDRGSGNQPQHF | TRBV6-1 | TRBD1 | - | TRBJ1-5
TGTGCCAGCAGCATGTGGACTAGCGGGTGGCCGTACTTC | CASSMWTSGWPYF | TRBV13 | TRBD2 | - | TRBJ2-7
TGTGCCAGCAGCCGGCCTGGGGGGTTGAACACTGAAGCTTTCTTT | CASSRPGGLNTEAFF | TRBV7-9 | - | - | TRBJ1-1
TGTGCCTGGAGGCTAGCGGGAGTTGAGTACTTC | CAWRLAGVEYF | TRBV30 | TRBD2 | - | TRBJ2-7
TGTGCCAGCAGCGGGGGCGGAGGGACCCAGTACTTC | CASSGGGGTQYF | TRBV11-2 | - | few | TRBJ2-5
TGTGCCAGCAGTGAATTCGTCACAGATACGCAGTATTTT | CASSEFVTDTQYF | TRBV2 | - | - | TRBJ2-3
TGTGCCAGCAGTTACGAAGCAGGGAGGACTGAAGCTTTCTTT | CASSYEAGRTEAFF | TRBV6-5 | - | - | TRBJ1-1
TGTGCCAGCAGCCTCGGACAGGGAGAGACTGAAGCTTTCTTT | CASSLGQGETEAFF | TRBV11-1 | TRBD1 | - | TRBJ1-1
TGCAGCGTTGAAGTGGCGGATTATAGGTACACTGAAGCTTTCTTT | CSVEVADYRYTEAFF | TRBV29-1 | - | - | TRBJ1-1
TGTGCCAGCGGGGCTAGCGGGAGGTCCGAGCAGTACTTC | CASGASGRSEQYF | TRBV6-5 | TRBD2 | - | TRBJ2-7
TGTGCCAGCAGCACCCGTATGCGGGATTCCTACGAGCAGTACTTC | CASSTRMRDSYEQYF | TRBV13 | - | - | TRBJ2-7
TGCAGCGTTCAAGACAGGGAGGTGGAAAAACTGTTTTTT | CSVQDREVEKLFF | TRBV29-1 | TRBD1 | - | TRBJ1-4
TGTGCCAGCATCTCCACGGGCTCCTACGAGCAGTACTTC | CASISTGSYEQYF | TRBV28 | - | - | TRBJ2-7
TGTGCCAGCAGTTTCACGACTAGCGGATACAATGAGCAGTTCTTC | CASSFTTSGYNEQFF | TRBV27 | TRBD2 | - | TRBJ2-1
TGTGCCTTCGGGACAGCTGGAAACACCATATATTTT | CAFGTAGNTIYF | TRBV30 | TRBD1 | - | TRBJ1-3
TGTGCCAGCAGCACGGGACAGCTGAACACTGAAGCTTTCTTT | CASSTGQLNTEAFF | TRBV5-8 | TRBD1 | - | TRBJ1-1
TGTGCCTACAGGGACTACGAGCAGTACTTC | CAYRDYEQYF | TRBV30 | - | few | TRBJ2-7
TGTGCCAGCAGCTACTTGACAGGGGGCCCCCAAGAGACCCAGTACTTC | CASSYLTGGPQETQYF | TRBV11-3 | TRBD1 | - | TRBJ2-5
TGTGCCAGCAGCCCAGACATATTCTACGAGCAGTACTTC | CASSPDIFYEQYF | TRBV7-6 | - | - | TRBJ2-7
TGCAGCGTAGGAGAAGAGACCCAGTACTTC | CSVGEETQYF | TRBV29-1 | - | - | TRBJ2-5
TGTGCCTGGAGTCGGACAGGGCCTAACTATGGCTACACCTTC | CAWSRTGPNYGYTF | TRBV30 | TRBD1 | once | TRBJ1-2
TGTGCCAGCAGCGCGCACCCTAGCGGGTTTTACAATGAGCAGTTCTTC | CASSAHPSGFYNEQFF | TRBV9 | TRBD2 | - | TRBJ2-1
TGTGCCAGCAGCTTTTCGTTGGGGCCACCCTACGAGCAGTACTTC | CASSFSLGPPYEQYF | TRBV13 | - | - | TRBJ2-7
TGTGCCAGCAGTGAAGCGGGGGGGATACTTCACAATGAGCAGTTCTTC | CASSEAGGILHNEQFF | TRBV2 | TRBD2 | - | TRBJ2-1
TGTGCCAGCAGCCTACCGGGACAGGGGCACGAGCAGTACTTC | CASSLPGQGHEQYF | TRBV28 | TRBD1 | - | TRBJ2-7
TGTTCCAGCAGCTTGGGCCCCCAGTCCTTAGAGACCCAGTACTTC | CSSSLGPQSLETQYF | TRBV7-9 | - | - | TRBJ2-5
TGTGCCAGCAGCTTGACAGGGGCTGAGCAGTTCTTC | CASSLTGAEQFF | TRBV7-2 | TRBD1 | - | TRBJ2-1
TGTGCCAGCAGCTTATTTTCGTCGTACAATGAGCAGTTCTTC | CASSLFSSYNEQFF | TRBV7-9 | - | once | TRBJ2-1
TGTGCCAGTCTCGAGGGTGGGAACACTGAAGCTTTCTTT | CASLEGGNTEAFF | TRBV25-1 | - | - | TRBJ1-1
TGCGCCAGCAGCTTGGAGGCCAGGGCGCCAGACGAGCAGTACTTC | CASSLEARAPDEQYF | TRBV5-1 | - | - | TRBJ2-7
TGTGCCAGCAGTGATGAGCGGGAGGTCACAGATACGCAGTATTTT | CASSDEREVTDTQYF | TRBV28 | TRBD2 | - | TRBJ2-3
TGCGCCAGCAGCTTGGCGGTGCGTAGCACAGATACGCAGTATTTT | CASSLAVRSTDTQYF | TRBV5-1 | - | - | TRBJ2-3
TGTGCCAGAAGCTTGCAGGGTGATGACTACACCTTC | CARSLQGDDYTF | TRBV5-3 | - | - | TRBJ1-2
TGTGCCAGCTCACCAAGGGAGGGCACTGAAGCTTTCTTT | CASSPREGTEAFF | TRBV18 | - | - | TRBJ1-1
TGTGCCAGCAGCTTAGGAGAGGCGGGGCCGAACACCGGGGAGCTGTTTTTT | CASSLGEAGPNTGELFF | TRBV7-9 | - | - | TRBJ2-2